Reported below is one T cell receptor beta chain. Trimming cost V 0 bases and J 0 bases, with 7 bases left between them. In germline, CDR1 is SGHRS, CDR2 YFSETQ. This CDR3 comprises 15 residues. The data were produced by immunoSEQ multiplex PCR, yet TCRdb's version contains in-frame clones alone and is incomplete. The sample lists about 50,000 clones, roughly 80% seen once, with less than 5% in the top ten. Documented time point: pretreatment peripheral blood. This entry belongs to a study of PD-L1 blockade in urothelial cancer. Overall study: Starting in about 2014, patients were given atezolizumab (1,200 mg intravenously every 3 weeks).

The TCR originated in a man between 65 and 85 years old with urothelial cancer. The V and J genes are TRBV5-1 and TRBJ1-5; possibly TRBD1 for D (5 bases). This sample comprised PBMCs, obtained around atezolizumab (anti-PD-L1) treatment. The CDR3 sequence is CASSLEGNSNQPQHF. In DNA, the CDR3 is TGCGCCAGCAGCTTGGAGGGGAATAGCAATCAGCCCCAGCATTTT.